A single sample is the source of the 4 T cell receptor beta chains below, sequenced in a study of T cell responses to AZD1222 COVID-19 vaccine. Only in-frame clones appear in the TCRdb table, and some are missing; sequencing was by immunoSEQ multiplex PCR. The sample comprises more than 100,000 clones, roughly 86% of which are singletons, and 4.4% rests with the top ten. The sequencing used peripheral blood, collected on day 0 of AZD1222 vaccination. These receptors came from an adult in good health.

This clone was counted between two and nine times. This chain links TRBV7-8 with TRBJ2-7, with D perhaps assigned TRBD1 or TRBD2 (7 bases each). V shed 1 base and J shed 5 bases, with 18 bases lying between them. The CDR3 extends over 16 amino acids. Germline V gives CDR1 SGHVS, CDR2 FQNEAQ. The chain's CDR3 is CASSLVSGTVLDEQYF. DNA of the CDR3: TGTGCCAGCAGCTTAGTGAGCGGGACAGTTCTCGACGAGCAGTACTTC.

The chain couples TRBV2 to TRBJ2-3; 8 bases map to TRBD1. The CDR3 extends over 15 amino acids. V lost 6 bases to trimming and J lost 4 bases; unmatched junction nucleotides: 9. Germline loops: CDR1 SNHLY, CDR2 FYNNEI. The CDR3 DNA sequence: TGTGCCAGCAGCGGACAGGGTTCCGGCCCAGATACGCAGTATTTT. Protein sequence: CASSGQGSGPDTQYF. Filled out from reference TRBV2 and TRBJ2-3, the complete variable domain reads EPEVTQTPSHQVTQMGQEVILRCVPISNHLYFYWYRQILGQKVEFLVSFYNNEISEKSEIFDDQFSVERPDGSNFTLKIRSTKLEDSAMYFCASSGQGSGPDTQYFGPGTRLTVL.

V is TRBV18 and J is TRBJ2-2; 7 bases match TRBD2. Germline trimming cut 4 bases from V and 5 bases from J; bases unmatched to any gene: 7. The CDR3 extends over 15 amino acids. In germline, CDR1 is KGHSH, CDR2 LQKENI. The CDR3 here is CASSHGLGETGELFF. As DNA, the CDR3 is TGTGCCAGCTCACACGGACTAGGTGAAACCGGGGAGCTGTTTTTT.

The V and J genes are TRBV28 and TRBJ2-3; D is unresolved. The germline V and J ends were trimmed by 3 bases and 6 bases, with 16 bases remaining between them. The V gene's germline CDR1 is MDHEN and CDR2 SYDVKM. The CDR3 covers 15 residues. The DNA for the CDR3 is TGTGCCAGCAGTTTGTCGGGCGTGGGCGTGGATACGCAGTATTTT. Translating gives CASSLSGVGVDTQYF.